A selection of T cell receptor beta chains follows, all from one sample in a study of blood T cells in healthy people across ages. One entry per CDR3 protein results from TCRdb running MiXCR on the 5' RACE reads. The data show about 600,000 distinct CDR3 sequences, more than 45% seen once. Material for sequencing was blood. The source is an elderly man in good health. Both conserved end residues are part of each CDR3. D genes are given only for firm matches. Clone size is given for some rows only: seen once, a few or many times, or a class if the clone is expanded.

v_call,clone_size,d_call,j_call,cdr3_aa,cdr3_nt
TRBV20-1,-,-,TRBJ1-5,CSARNLISNQPQHF,TGCAGTGCTAGAAACCTAATAAGCAATCAGCCCCAGCATTTT
TRBV4-1,-,-,TRBJ1-1,CASSVDSVGTEAFF,TGCGCCAGCAGCGTTGACAGTGTTGGTACTGAAGCTTTCTTT
TRBV5-1,-,TRBD1,TRBJ2-7,CASSISDRGGYEQYF,TGCGCCAGCAGCATATCGGACAGGGGTGGGTACGAGCAGTACTTC
TRBV20-1,-,-,TRBJ2-3,CSVSSSTDTQYF,TGCAGTGTTTCTAGCAGCACAGATACGCAGTATTTT
TRBV4-3,once,TRBD1,TRBJ1-4,CASSQDRQGGWEKLFF,TGCGCCAGCAGCCAAGATCGGCAGGGGGGTTGGGAAAAACTGTTTTTT
TRBV6-6,many,-,TRBJ2-7,CASSYSFRGGEQYF,TGTGCCAGCAGTTACTCGTTCAGGGGCGGGGAGCAGTACTTC
TRBV29-1,-,-,TRBJ1-2,CSGIQGSDGYTF,TGCAGCGGGATACAGGGATCGGATGGCTACACCTTC
TRBV5-1,few,-,TRBJ2-3,CASTMGRQGSTDTQYF,TGCGCCAGCACGATGGGTCGGCAGGGGTCCACAGATACGCAGTATTTT
TRBV6-6,many,-,TRBJ1-6,CASSYSGADSPLHF,TGTGCCAGCAGTTACTCGGGAGCAGATTCACCCCTCCACTTT
TRBV6-5,-,-,TRBJ1-2,CASSYSGGSRARYGYTF,TGTGCCAGCAGTTACTCGGGTGGCAGCAGGGCGCGCTATGGCTACACCTTC
TRBV20-1,-,TRBD2,TRBJ2-1,CSAIPGLQYNEQFF,TGCAGTGCTATTCCGGGACTACAGTACAATGAGCAGTTCTTC
TRBV4-2,-,TRBD1,TRBJ2-1,CASSQDVGQVYNEQFF,TGTGCCAGCAGCCAAGATGTGGGACAGGTCTACAATGAGCAGTTCTTC
TRBV4-3,once,-,TRBJ1-4,CASSQAGRMNEKLFF,TGCGCCAGCAGCCAAGCAGGACGGATGAATGAAAAACTGTTTTTT
TRBV7-9,-,TRBD2,TRBJ2-7,CASSSRGGGGRSYEQYF,TGTGCCAGCAGCTCACGCGGGGGGGGCGGCCGTTCCTACGAGCAGTACTTC
TRBV5-6,-,TRBD1,TRBJ1-4,CASSSNLDRGEKLFF,TGTGCCAGCAGCTCAAACCTGGACAGGGGCGAAAAACTGTTTTTT
TRBV4-1,-,TRBD2,TRBJ2-1,CASSQDPSGGEQFF,TGCGCCAGCAGCCAAGATCCTAGCGGGGGGGAGCAGTTCTTC
TRBV5-6,few,TRBD1,TRBJ2-7,CASSLPGQLPYEQYF,TGTGCCAGCAGCTTGCCGGGACAGTTACCCTACGAGCAGTACTTC
TRBV29-1,-,-,TRBJ2-7,CSVGVGRGLTTYEQYF,TGCAGCGTTGGTGTTGGGCGCGGGTTAACCACCTACGAGCAGTACTTC
TRBV7-2,-,-,TRBJ2-5,CASSHGFAGDQETQYF,TGTGCCAGCAGCCACGGCTTTGCAGGGGACCAAGAGACCCAGTACTTC
TRBV20-1,-,TRBD2,TRBJ2-5,CSAGVTSGGAIEETQYF,TGCAGTGCTGGGGTCACTAGCGGGGGGGCGATAGAAGAGACCCAGTACTTC
TRBV20-1,few,TRBD1,TRBJ2-1,CSARGTGTGEQFF,TGCAGTGCTAGAGGGACAGGGACGGGTGAGCAGTTCTTC
TRBV27,few,-,TRBJ1-2,CASSPGPGPRGYTF,TGTGCCAGCAGTCCTGGGCCGGGACCTAGGGGCTACACCTTC
TRBV7-2,-,-,TRBJ1-5,CASNEAVGSQPQHF,TGTGCCAGCAACGAGGCAGTGGGAAGTCAGCCCCAGCATTTT
TRBV24-1,-,-,TRBJ2-7,CATSQRNSYEQYF,TGTGCCACCTCCCAAAGGAACTCCTACGAGCAGTACTTC
TRBV12-3/TRBV12-4,-,-,TRBJ1-1,CACTLNLRGMNTEAFF,TGTGCCTGCACCCTTAATTTAAGGGGGATGAACACTGAAGCTTTCTTT
TRBV6-6,-,-,TRBJ2-3,CASTIGTPMDTQYF,TGTGCCAGCACTATCGGGACTCCTATGGATACGCAGTATTTT
TRBV25-1,-,TRBD1,TRBJ2-1,CASTPDRVLNEQFF,TGTGCCAGCACTCCGGACAGGGTGTTGAATGAGCAGTTCTTC
TRBV7-2,few,-,TRBJ2-5,CASSLRQTQYF,TGTGCCAGCAGCTTGAGGCAGACCCAGTACTTC
TRBV28,once,-,TRBJ2-2,CASSPPGIAQNTGELFF,TGTGCCAGCAGTCCCCCGGGAATAGCGCAAAACACCGGGGAGCTGTTTTTT